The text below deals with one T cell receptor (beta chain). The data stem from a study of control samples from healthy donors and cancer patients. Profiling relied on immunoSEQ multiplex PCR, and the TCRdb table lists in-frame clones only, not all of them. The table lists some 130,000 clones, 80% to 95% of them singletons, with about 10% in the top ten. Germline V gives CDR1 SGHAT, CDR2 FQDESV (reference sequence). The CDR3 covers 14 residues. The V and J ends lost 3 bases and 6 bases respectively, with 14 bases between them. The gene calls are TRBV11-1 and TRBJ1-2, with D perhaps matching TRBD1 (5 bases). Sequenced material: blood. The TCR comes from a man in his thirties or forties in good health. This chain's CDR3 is CASSFIDRVDGYTF. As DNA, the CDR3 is TGTGCCAGCAGCTTCATCGACAGAGTAGATGGCTACACCTTC.